This TCR beta chain was documented in a study of identical twins. This clonotype was seen a few times. The antigen remains undetermined. TCRdb redid the calling of the 5' RACE reads with MiXCR, one entry per CDR3 protein. The table shows more than 600,000 distinct CDR3 sequences, with 18% occurring only once. Study conclusions and caveats: Researchers reported weaker excess twin sharing in beta out-of-frame sequences.

These data also featured in a second study, about T cells expressing NK-cell markers. That paper states: Sorted CD3+CD56+NKG2C+, CD3+CD56+NKG2C- and CD3+CD56-NKG2C+ T-cell subsets were beta-chain profiled. HCMV seropositivity marked seven of the eight sequenced donors; one was seronegative. Four donors' CD3+CD56-NKG2C+ cells were dominated by the same clonotypes.

Material for sequencing was PBMCs. This receptor was identified in a woman between 18 and 29 years old in good health.

The chain's CDR3 is CASSYNYNEQFF. CDR3 DNA: TGCGCCAGCAGCTACAACTACAATGAGCAGTTCTTC. The V gene is TRBV10-2, the J gene TRBJ2-1; D remains unclear. With 6 bases removed from V and 3 bases from J, the gap between germline ends came to 6 bases. Looked up from germline, CDR1 is WSHSY and CDR2 is SAAADI. This CDR3 has 12 residues.